The clone carrying this T cell receptor beta chain is a singleton in its sample. This specimen comes from a study of shared clonotypes between healthy human individuals. Germline CDR1 reads SGHRS; CDR2 reads YFSETQ. The CDR3 runs 12 residues. V gave up 1 base and J gave up 7 bases, with 6 bases separating them. Sequencing was performed with immunoSEQ multiplex PCR; in TCRdb, only in-frame clones are kept and a portion is missing. The sample contains about 230,000 clones, approximately 65% of which appear only once. The sequence was obtained from a man aged 25-45 years in good health. The V gene is TRBV5-1, the J gene TRBJ2-1, with D hard to call. The sequenced sample was memory CD4+ T cells sorted from blood. Subset defined: CD45RA-negative fraction. The DNA of the CDR3 is TGCGCCAGCAGCTTGAACCAGAATGAGCAGTTCTTC. It codes for CASSLNQNEQFF.